This T cell receptor (beta chain) was identified during a study of blood T cell repertoires in COVID-19. Measured with immunoSEQ multiplex PCR; TCRdb has only the in-frame clones, and not every one. This table has a few hundred thousand clones, around four fifths appearing once. This receptor was taken from a man aged 50 or older with active or convalescent COVID-19. The sample consisted of peripheral blood.

CDR3 bases: TGTGCCAGCAGGGGGGTAGGGACTAGCGGGAGTGGGGAGCAGTTCTTC. Encoded protein: CASRGVGTSGSGEQFF. The J gene is TRBJ2-1, the V gene TRBV2, with TRBD2 matching over 14 bases. V lost 6 bases, J lost 10 bases, and 11 bases stayed unmatched. Germline V gene sequence: CDR1 SNHLY, CDR2 FYNNEI. This CDR3 is 16 amino acids long. The full variable domain, rest sourced from reference TRBV2 and TRBJ2-1, is EPEVTQTPSHQVTQMGQEVILRCVPISNHLYFYWYRQILGQKVEFLVSFYNNEISEKSEIFDDQFSVERPDGSNFTLKIRSTKLEDSAMYFCASRGVGTSGSGEQFFGPGTRLTVL.